Listed below are T cell receptor beta chains from one sample, sequenced in a study of blood T cell repertoires in COVID-19. The data were produced by immunoSEQ multiplex PCR, yet TCRdb's version contains in-frame clones alone and is incomplete. This table holds over 250,000 clones, 65% to 90% found once. Sequencing was performed on peripheral blood. The receptor source for this set is a man aged 50 or older with active or convalescent COVID-19. Each CDR3 is given with its conserved first and last residue. Expanded clones are given a class, and other clones once, few, many or no size at all.

j_call	v_call	clone_size	cdr3_aa
TRBJ1-4	TRBV25-1	.	CASSAGQRRGEKLFF
TRBJ1-2	TRBV28	.	CASSGFNYGYTF
TRBJ1-2	TRBV11-2	.	CASSFGGQGHGYTF
TRBJ1-3	TRBV28	.	CASSLGAGQGALNTIYF
TRBJ2-5	TRBV19	.	CASSGTAQETQYF
TRBJ2-5	TRBV7-2	once	CASSGRLETQYF
TRBJ2-7	TRBV19	.	CASSMNRDYEQYF
TRBJ1-2	TRBV9	.	CASSGPGPNYGYTF
TRBJ2-4	TRBV20-1	.	CSADDSGKDF
TRBJ2-3	TRBV15	.	CATAQRRTDTQYF
TRBJ2-2	TRBV3-1/TRBV3-2	.	CASSQLHTPPGELFF
TRBJ1-1	TRBV5-1	.	CASSLDNRVMNTEAFF
TRBJ1-5	TRBV27	.	CASSFEGSGPQHF
TRBJ1-1	TRBV6-6	.	CASRAREGTEAFF
TRBJ2-7	TRBV2	.	CASSTSPRSSYEQYF
TRBJ2-3	TRBV29-1	.	CSVVQGLGDTQYF
TRBJ2-5	TRBV28	.	CASSPFQGARRETQYF
TRBJ2-7	TRBV29-1	.	CSVEETGGHEQYF
TRBJ2-3	TRBV6-5	few	CASSYSLAEDQDTQYF
TRBJ2-7	TRBV7-6	.	CASSLEGAGGYEQYF
TRBJ2-6	TRBV5-4	.	CASSPAPGQGARGGANVLTF
TRBJ2-1	TRBV10-2	.	CATRLAGGVLSEQFF
TRBJ1-5	TRBV30	.	CAWSYRGASNQPQHF
TRBJ1-1	TRBV28	.	CASSSSGTRTEAFF
TRBJ1-5	TRBV19	.	CASSIANSQPQHF
TRBJ1-1	TRBV5-1	.	CASSYSLTGEYEAFF
TRBJ2-3	TRBV19	.	CASRDRASSTDTQYF
TRBJ1-1	TRBV27	.	CASSANRGDTEAFF
TRBJ1-2	TRBV7-8	.	CASSLNRDGGYTF
TRBJ1-2	TRBV15	.	CATSRTSVGGYGYTF
TRBJ2-7	TRBV7-2	.	CASSLAVGTLYEQYF
TRBJ1-5	TRBV2	few	CASSWGPQQPQHF
TRBJ1-1	TRBV28	.	CASSYGVLQGSYTEAFF
TRBJ2-2	TRBV3-1/TRBV3-2	.	CASSQDGLAGTGELFF
TRBJ1-2	TRBV30	once	CAWSREGGYGYTF
TRBJ2-7	TRBV4-1	.	CASSSRLSYEQYF
TRBJ1-2	TRBV7-2	.	CASSFGQGVYGYTF
TRBJ1-3	TRBV5-1	.	CASSLGTGVGNTIYF
TRBJ1-2	TRBV5-4	few	CASSETGSYGYTF
TRBJ1-2	TRBV7-9	.	CASSIRMGGPNYGYTF
TRBJ1-5	TRBV2	.	CASSESRGLNQPQHF
TRBJ2-3	TRBV21-1	.	CASSKGQGRTDTQYF
TRBJ1-5	TRBV6-2/TRBV6-3	.	CASSYGGGGGAGQPQHF
TRBJ1-2	TRBV6-2/TRBV6-3	once	CASSSRQGMGYTF
TRBJ1-2	TRBV11-2	.	CASSLPPPTGKGYTF
TRBJ1-4	TRBV28	few	CASSSIQGADEKLFF
TRBJ2-2	TRBV5-5	.	CASSLFRNTGELFF
TRBJ2-6	TRBV2	.	CASSDRVSGANVLTF
TRBJ1-2	TRBV5-1	.	CASSLGLLNYGYTF
TRBJ2-1	TRBV7-3	.	CASSLRQDNNEQFF
TRBJ1-5	TRBV10-3	.	CAISGGDQPQHF
TRBJ1-2	TRBV19	.	CASSIAPGTGKNYGYTF